This T cell receptor (beta chain) was sequenced during a study of T cells in Graves' hyperthyroidism and ophthalmopathy. This clonotype was seen many times. TCR beta CDR3 regions were amplified from RNA transcripts. In the first-round RT-PCR of the TCR CDR3, the HTBI primer set was used. TCRdb re-called the multiplex PCR reads with MiXCR, one entry per CDR3 protein. The data show 300,000 to 400,000 distinct CDR3 sequences, roughly 23% seen once. Germline V lookup: CDR1 SGHRS, CDR2 YFSETQ. The V and J ends lost 3 bases and 1 base respectively, with 11 bases between them. The CDR3 length is 15 residues. The sample consisted of blood. The gene calls are TRBV5-1 and TRBJ1-3; TRBD1 might be the D (5 bases). This TCR was sampled from a woman in her forties or fifties with Graves' hyperthyroidism. CDR3 sequence: CASSSGGLSGNTIYF. The DNA of the CDR3 is TGCGCCAGCAGCTCCGGGGGGTTATCTGGAAACACCATATATTTT.